The sequence of this T cell receptor beta chain was determined in a study of CD8 T cell repertoires and HIV-1 epitope variants. The table came from immunoSEQ multiplex PCR; TCRdb's copy has only in-frame clones and leaves some out. The repertoire includes a few thousand clones, around two thirds of them detected once, and roughly two fifths sits in the top ten. The CDR3 totals 17 residues. CDR1 and CDR2 (germline): SGHRS, YFSETQ. Germline trimming cut 3 bases from V and 1 base from J; bases unmatched to any gene: 10. General study results and limits: The TAALDMSHF plasma variant had no responses, unlike KF9 (roughly 5 clonotypes) and HW9 (one).

As concerns this clone: Its antigen is not identified.

This sequence joins TRBV5-1 and TRBJ1-1, with TRBD1 matching over 9 bases. The sample taken for sequencing was cultured CD8+ T cells derived from PBMCs. The TCR sequence derives from a male donor with HIV. The CDR3: CASSSSGTGKGNTEAFF. The CDR3 DNA is TGCGCCAGCAGCTCCTCCGGGACAGGGAAAGGGAACACTGAAGCTTTCTTT.